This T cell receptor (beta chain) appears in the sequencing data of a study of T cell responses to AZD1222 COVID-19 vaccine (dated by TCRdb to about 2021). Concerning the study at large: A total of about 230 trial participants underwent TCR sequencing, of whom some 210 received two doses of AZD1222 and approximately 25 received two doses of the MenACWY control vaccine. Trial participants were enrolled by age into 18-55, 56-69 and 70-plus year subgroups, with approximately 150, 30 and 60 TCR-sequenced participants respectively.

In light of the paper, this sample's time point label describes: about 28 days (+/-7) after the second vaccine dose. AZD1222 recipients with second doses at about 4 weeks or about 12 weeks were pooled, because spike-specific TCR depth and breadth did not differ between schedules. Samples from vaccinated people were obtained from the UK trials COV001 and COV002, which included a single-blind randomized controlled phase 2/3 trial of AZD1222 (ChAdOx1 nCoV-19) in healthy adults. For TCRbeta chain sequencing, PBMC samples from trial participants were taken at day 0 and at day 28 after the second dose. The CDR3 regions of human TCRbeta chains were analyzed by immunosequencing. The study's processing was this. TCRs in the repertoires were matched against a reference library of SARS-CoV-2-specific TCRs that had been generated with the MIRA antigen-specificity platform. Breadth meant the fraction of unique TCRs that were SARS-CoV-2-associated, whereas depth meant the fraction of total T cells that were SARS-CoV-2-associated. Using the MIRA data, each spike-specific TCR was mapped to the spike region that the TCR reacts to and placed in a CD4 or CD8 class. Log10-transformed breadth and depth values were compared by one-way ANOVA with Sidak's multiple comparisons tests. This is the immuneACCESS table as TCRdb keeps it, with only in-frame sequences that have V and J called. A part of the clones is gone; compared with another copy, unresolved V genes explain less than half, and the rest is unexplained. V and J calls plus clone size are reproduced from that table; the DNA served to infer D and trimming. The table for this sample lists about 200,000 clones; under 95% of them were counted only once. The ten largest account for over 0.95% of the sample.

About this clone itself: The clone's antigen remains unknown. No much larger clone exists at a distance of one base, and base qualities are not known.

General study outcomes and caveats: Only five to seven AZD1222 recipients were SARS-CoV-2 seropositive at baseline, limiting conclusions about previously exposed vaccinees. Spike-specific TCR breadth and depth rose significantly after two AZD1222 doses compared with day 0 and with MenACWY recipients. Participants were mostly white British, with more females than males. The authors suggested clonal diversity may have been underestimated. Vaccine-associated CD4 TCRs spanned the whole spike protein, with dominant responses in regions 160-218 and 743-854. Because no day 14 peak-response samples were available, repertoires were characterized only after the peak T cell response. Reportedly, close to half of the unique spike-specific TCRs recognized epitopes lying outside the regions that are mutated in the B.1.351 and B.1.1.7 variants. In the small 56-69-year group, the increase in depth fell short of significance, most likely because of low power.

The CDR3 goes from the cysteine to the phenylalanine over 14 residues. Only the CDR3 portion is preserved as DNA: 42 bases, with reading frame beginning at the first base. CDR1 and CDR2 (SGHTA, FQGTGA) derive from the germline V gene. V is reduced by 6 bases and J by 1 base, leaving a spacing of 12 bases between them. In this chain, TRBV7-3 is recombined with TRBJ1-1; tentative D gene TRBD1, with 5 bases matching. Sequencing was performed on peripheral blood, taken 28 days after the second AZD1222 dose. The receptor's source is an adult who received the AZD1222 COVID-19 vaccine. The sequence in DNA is TGTGCCAGCAGTAATTCAGGGTGGAACACTGAAGCTTTCTTT. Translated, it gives CASSNSGWNTEAFF.